This T cell receptor beta chain comes out of a study of Ad26.COV2.S vaccination and SARS-CoV-2 variants. Treatment here: 15 to 20 received Ad26.COV2.S at low or high dose, single or two shots; about 5 received placebo; per-sample allocation not given. Material that was analyzed had been drawn on day 63 after the first vaccine or placebo injection. This table comes from immunoSEQ multiplex PCR, and its TCRdb copy is limited to in-frame clones, with some not included. The repertoire has roughly 300,000 clones, 86% of them found once; the top ten carry roughly 10%. Regarding this clone: As yet, its antigen is unknown.

Study-wide results and limits: Placebo recipients had lower spike-specific TCR breadth than vaccine recipients.

CDR1 is KGHSH, CDR2 LQKENI, per germline. CDR3 size: 17 residues. The V and J ends lost 1 base and 0 bases respectively, with 13 bases between them. The genes are TRBV18 and TRBJ1-3; D gene unclear. Sequencing used peripheral blood, obtained in a trial of Ad26.COV2.S vaccine versus placebo. The TCR comes from a person between 18 and 59 years old who received the Ad26.COV2.S COVID-19 vaccine or a placebo. The CDR3 bases are TGTGCCAGCTCACCACAGCTTAGAAGCCACTCTGGAAACACCATATATTTT. Translation: CASSPQLRSHSGNTIYF.